This TCR beta chain was obtained from a study of cytomegalovirus exposure and HLA in healthy donors. Germline CDR1 reads LGHNA; CDR2 reads YNFKEQ. CDR3 length equals 16 residues. V was clipped by 4 bases and J by 4 bases; unmatched bases: 8. Researchers ran the PCR with 60 Vbeta and 13 Jbeta primers. Method: immunoSEQ multiplex PCR; TCRdb's copy keeps in-frame clones and lacks some. The data contain roughly 130,000 clones, 55% to 75% of them singletons. When sampled, the donors appeared nominally healthy, though they likely had unrecorded immune exposures. The sample taken for sequencing was PBMCs. This receptor was taken from a man aged 30-40 years in good health and CMV-seropositive. The V call is TRBV4-2, the J call TRBJ2-1; the match to TRBD2 covers 9 bases. CDR3 coding DNA: TGTGCCAGCAGCCGGACTAGCGCCGCCGCTTACAATGAGCAGTTCTTC. It encodes CASSRTSAAAYNEQFF.